A selection of T cell receptor beta chains follows, all from one sample in a study of T cell repertoires in cytomegalovirus infection. Each CDR3 protein gets one entry after TCRdb re-called the reads with MiXCR. Of hundreds of thousands of distinct CDR3 sequences in the sample, almost 30% were seen once. The antigens these receptors bind are not known. The sequencing here drew on cultured PBMCs, taken from culture after CMV antigen stimulation. These receptors all come from a human donor in good health (CMV status not recorded). Some clones in this sample may be carry-over from other donors' samples. CDR3s include the opening cysteine and the closing phenylalanine or tryptophan. The order of the fields is CDR3 protein, CDR3 DNA, D gene, V gene, J gene, CDR3 length, clone size. The D gene is left open where the match is weak. Size is omitted from some rows. Given values are once, few, many or a class for expanded clones.

CASSSPQGREGEAFF	TGTGCCAGCAGCTCACCACAGGGGAGAGAGGGTGAAGCTTTCTTT	TRBD1	TRBV7-9	TRBJ1-1	15	many
CASSGDESYEQYF	TGTGCCAGCAGTGGGGACGAGTCCTACGAGCAGTACTTC	NA	TRBV6-1	TRBJ2-7	13	once
CASSLQGGRNQPQHF	TGTGCCAGCAGCTTGCAAGGGGGTAGGAATCAGCCCCAGCATTTT	NA	TRBV5-6	TRBJ1-5	15	NA
CASSNPGEKNIQYF	TGTGCCAGTAGCAATCCGGGGGAAAAAAACATTCAGTACTTC	NA	TRBV19	TRBJ2-4	14	few
CASSMGLAGYEQYF	TGTGCCAGCAGTATGGGACTAGCGGGTTACGAGCAGTACTTC	TRBD2	TRBV6-5	TRBJ2-7	14	NA
CASSLASGPQGSSGNTIYF	TGTGCCAGCAGCTTAGCGAGTGGGCCACAGGGCTCCTCTGGAAACACCATATATTTT	NA	TRBV7-2	TRBJ1-3	19	once
CASSLAAGAHEQYF	TGTGCCAGCAGTTTAGCTGCGGGAGCTCACGAGCAGTACTTC	TRBD2	TRBV12-3/TRBV12-4	TRBJ2-7	14	NA
CASSRQAQVNTEAFF	TGTGCCAGTAGTCGACAGGCTCAGGTGAACACTGAAGCTTTCTTT	NA	TRBV19	TRBJ1-1	15	NA
CASSRGIQQGYEQYF	TGTGCCAGCAGCCGGGGGATCCAGCAGGGCTACGAGCAGTACTTC	NA	TRBV3-1	TRBJ2-7	15	few
CASSISGGEQFF	TGTGCCAGCAGTATTAGCGGTGGTGAGCAGTTCTTC	NA	TRBV2	TRBJ2-1	12	NA
CASTLGWGTAATGELFF	TGTGCCAGCACCCTGGGGTGGGGGACCGCCGCTACCGGGGAGCTGTTTTTT	NA	TRBV5-6	TRBJ2-2	17	NA
CSGVRDRELNTEAFF	TGCAGCGGCGTGAGGGACAGGGAATTGAACACTGAAGCTTTCTTT	TRBD1	TRBV29-1	TRBJ1-1	15	few
CASPGRLNTGELFF	TGTGCCAGCCCGGGTCGTCTAAACACCGGGGAGCTGTTTTTT	NA	TRBV5-8	TRBJ2-2	14	many
CASSLTPVLVSYNEQFF	TGTGCCAGCAGCTTAACCCCCGTTTTGGTTTCCTACAATGAGCAGTTCTTC	NA	TRBV7-9	TRBJ2-1	17	NA
CASSALRGSYNEQFF	TGTGCCAGTAGTGCCTTGCGGGGGAGCTACAATGAGCAGTTCTTC	TRBD2	TRBV19	TRBJ2-1	15	NA
CASSLRRETHEQYF	TGTGCCAGCAGCTTAAGGCGGGAGACCCACGAGCAGTACTTC	TRBD2	TRBV7-2	TRBJ2-7	14	many
CASSLVRGTLHF	TGTGCCAGCAGCTTAGTCCGAGGAACGCTCCACTTT	NA	TRBV7-9	TRBJ1-6	12	few
CAAKTWDRKNTEAFF	TGTGCCGCCAAAACTTGGGACAGGAAGAACACTGAAGCTTTCTTT	TRBD1	TRBV2	TRBJ1-1	15	NA
CASKQGGNYGYTF	TGCGCCAGCAAACAGGGGGGAAACTATGGCTACACCTTC	TRBD1	TRBV5-1	TRBJ1-2	13	few
CASSPRDRAQEPQHF	TGTGCCAGCTCACCAAGGGACAGAGCCCAAGAGCCCCAGCATTTT	TRBD1	TRBV18	TRBJ1-5	15	once
CSAREQSDGYTF	TGCAGTGCTAGAGAACAGAGTGATGGCTACACCTTC	NA	TRBV20-1	TRBJ1-2	12	NA
CASSSHRGPNTEAFF	TGTGCCAGCAGCTCCCACAGGGGCCCGAACACTGAAGCTTTCTTT	TRBD1	TRBV7-8	TRBJ1-1	15	medium-sized
CASSQDLNTEAFF	TGTGCCAGCAGCCAAGACCTGAACACTGAAGCTTTCTTT	NA	TRBV7-6	TRBJ1-1	13	many
CASSLVGLGNEQFF	TGTGCCAGCAGCTTAGTAGGGTTGGGGAATGAGCAGTTCTTC	NA	TRBV7-8	TRBJ2-1	14	NA
CSAGEYNEQFF	TGCAGCGCGGGAGAATACAATGAGCAGTTCTTC	NA	TRBV29-1	TRBJ2-1	11	NA
CASSLETIRGPGYTF	TGTGCCAGCAGCTTGGAGACAATTAGGGGACCTGGCTACACCTTC	NA	TRBV11-2	TRBJ1-2	15	few
CASSPRTGFITDTQYF	TGCGCCAGCAGCCCGCGGACAGGGTTTATCACAGATACGCAGTATTTT	TRBD1	TRBV5-1	TRBJ2-3	16	NA
CASSPTGGYYNEQFF	TGTGCCAGCTCACCTACAGGGGGCTACTACAATGAGCAGTTCTTC	TRBD1	TRBV18	TRBJ2-1	15	NA
CASSQDFGGMSKNIQYF	TGCGCCAGCAGCCAAGATTTCGGGGGGATGTCCAAAAACATTCAGTACTTC	TRBD2	TRBV4-1	TRBJ2-4	17	many
CASSVRRAGDYGYTF	TGTGCCAGCAGCGTGAGACGGGCCGGGGACTATGGCTACACCTTC	NA	TRBV7-2	TRBJ1-2	15	NA
CASSRSGQTEAFF	TGCGCCAGCAGCCGATCGGGACAGACTGAAGCTTTCTTT	TRBD1	TRBV5-1	TRBJ1-1	13	NA
CASSQTGRSYEQYF	TGTGCCAGCTCGCAGACAGGGAGGTCCTACGAGCAGTACTTC	NA	TRBV18	TRBJ2-7	14	once
CASSATGATNEKLFF	TGTGCCAGCAGCGCCACAGGGGCAACTAATGAAAAACTGTTTTTT	TRBD1	TRBV5-4	TRBJ1-4	15	NA
CASSTKTVLYPNTEAFF	TGTGCCAGCAGCACTAAGACAGTCCTATACCCGAACACTGAAGCTTTCTTT	NA	TRBV7-3	TRBJ1-1	17	NA
CASSLGGTMAFF	TGTGCCAGCAGTTTGGGGGGGACTATGGCTTTCTTT	NA	TRBV12-3/TRBV12-4	TRBJ1-1	12	NA
CASMSQGREKLFF	TGTGCCAGCATGTCCCAGGGAAGGGAAAAACTGTTTTTT	NA	TRBV6-2/TRBV6-3	TRBJ1-4	13	NA
CASSYGPNTEAFF	TGTGCCAGCAGTTATGGACCGAACACTGAAGCTTTCTTT	NA	TRBV6-6	TRBJ1-1	13	NA
CASSPRTGQYEQYF	TGTGCCAGCAGCCCTAGGACAGGCCAGTACGAGCAGTACTTC	TRBD1	TRBV7-6	TRBJ2-7	14	few
CASSRDRNQPQHF	TGTGCCAGCAGCCGCGACCGGAATCAGCCCCAGCATTTT	NA	TRBV5-5	TRBJ1-5	13	few
CASSPMERAAYEQYF	TGTGCCAGCAGTCCTATGGAACGGGCCGCCTACGAGCAGTACTTC	NA	TRBV28	TRBJ2-7	15	NA
CASSEYGSYGYTF	TGTGCCAGCAGTGAATATGGCAGTTATGGCTACACCTTC	NA	TRBV25-1	TRBJ1-2	13	few
CASGYRDGGSGNTIYF	TGTGCCAGCGGCTACCGGGACGGAGGGTCTGGAAACACCATATATTTT	NA	TRBV7-6	TRBJ1-3	16	NA
CASSFPLRLSPFF	TGTGCCAGCAGTTTCCCCTTAAGACTATCCCCGTTCTTC	NA	TRBV12-3/TRBV12-4	TRBJ2-1	13	NA
CASRGTGNYGYTF	TGTGCCAGCAGGGGGACAGGGAACTATGGCTACACCTTC	TRBD1	TRBV28	TRBJ1-2	13	NA
CASSQGGLSNQPQHF	TGTGCCAGCAGCCAAGGCGGTTTGAGCAATCAGCCCCAGCATTTT	NA	TRBV4-2	TRBJ1-5	15	few
CASSLVSEFGYTF	TGTGCCAGCAGCTTGGTCTCGGAATTTGGCTACACCTTC	NA	TRBV5-8	TRBJ1-2	13	NA